Reported below is one T cell receptor (beta chain). Its antigen is not identified. The data were obtained in a study of graft-versus-host responses after intestinal transplantation. The overall study: Transplant types were multivisceral, liver-intestinal, or isolated intestinal. Anti-thymocyte globulin served as induction for all recipients, who then took tacrolimus and steroids for approximately 3 years. Study-level findings and limits: Detection of GvH clones occurred in recipient marrow, and some had their first appearance in ileum or blood. Early declines in HvG clones that occurred post-transplant were associated with peak circulating GvH clone levels.

Trimming left V 10 bases short and J 6 bases short, with 21 bases between. Germline V gene lookup returns CDR1 MNHEY and CDR2 SMNVEV (reference sequence). This CDR3 contains 15 residues. Profiling relied on immunoSEQ multiplex PCR, and the TCRdb table lists in-frame clones only, not all of them. The data contain about 88,000 clones, more than 85% of them seen just once; the ten biggest clones take up approximately 0.35%. Sequencing was performed on unstimulated CD4+ T cells sorted from spleen or lymph node cells, taken before transplant. The chain joins TRBV27 to TRBJ2-2; D is unresolved. This receptor was obtained from a human donor who was the organ donor for an intestinal transplant. CDR3 coding DNA: TGTGCCACCAAAAGGCTAGACTCTGTGGCCGGGGAGCTGTTTTTT. Protein product: CATKRLDSVAGELFF.